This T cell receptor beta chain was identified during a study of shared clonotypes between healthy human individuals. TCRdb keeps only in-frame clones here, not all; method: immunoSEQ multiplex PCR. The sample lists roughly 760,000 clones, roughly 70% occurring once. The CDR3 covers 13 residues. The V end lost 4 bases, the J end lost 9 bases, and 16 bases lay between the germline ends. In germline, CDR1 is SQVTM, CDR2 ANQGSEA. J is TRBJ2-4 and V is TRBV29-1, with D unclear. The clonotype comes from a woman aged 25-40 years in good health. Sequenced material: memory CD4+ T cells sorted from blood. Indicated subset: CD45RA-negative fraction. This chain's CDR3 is CSVVFGDVGIQYF. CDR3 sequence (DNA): TGCAGCGTTGTCTTTGGGGATGTCGGCATTCAGTACTTC. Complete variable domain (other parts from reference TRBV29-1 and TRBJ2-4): SAVISQKPSRDICQRGTSLTIQCQVDSQVTMMFWYRQQPGQSLTLIATANQGSEATYESGFVIDKFPISRPNLTFSTLTVSNMSPEDSSIYLCSVVFGDVGIQYFGAGTRLSVL.